The 23 T cell receptor beta chains given below trace back to one sample, sequenced in a study of shared clonotypes between healthy human individuals. TCRdb keeps only in-frame clones here, not all; method: immunoSEQ multiplex PCR. The sample includes roughly 2.4 million clones, approximately 95% seen only once; the top ten take around 0.13%. What was sequenced was naive CD4+ T cells sorted from blood. Subset denoted: CD45RA+ positively selected. The origin of the receptors is a man in his late teens or twenties in good health.

With respect to this clone: The same CDR3 also results from other DNA sequences found in this sample. This rearrangement joins TRBV19 to TRBJ1-6; 7 nucleotides align to TRBD1. V dropped 2 bases and J dropped 9; count of bases not matched to a gene: 4. There are 14 residues in the CDR3. The germline gives CDR1 LNHDA, CDR2 SQIVND (reference sequence). The CDR3 loop reads CASSITGVGSPLHF. The CDR3 DNA reads as TGTGCCAGTAGTATAACAGGGGTGGGTTCACCCCTCCACTTT.

CDR3 DNA: TGTGCCTTAGGGGGCAGGGGAAACACTGAAGCTTTCTTT. As protein: CALGGRGNTEAFF. The chain employs TRBV30 and TRBJ1-1; 7 bases align to TRBD1. Germline-derived CDR1 and CDR2 are GTSNPN and SVGIG (reference sequence). Losses at the gene ends were 7 bases for V and 2 bases for J; bases not matched to a gene: 7. CDR3 length: 13 amino acids.

The chain couples TRBV5-1 to TRBJ1-3; no firm D call. The germline V and J ends were trimmed by 0 bases and 0 bases, with 16 bases remaining between them. There are 18 residues in the CDR3. In germline, CDR1 is SGHRS, CDR2 YFSETQ. CDR3 residues: CASSLEGSSSYSGNTIYF. The CDR3 DNA sequence: TGCGCCAGCAGCTTGGAAGGCAGCTCGAGCTACTCTGGAAACACCATATATTTT.

The V call is TRBV10-3, the J call TRBJ2-7; D remains ambiguous. The CDR3 is made up of 12 amino acids. CDR1 is ENHRY, CDR2 SYGVKD, per germline. The V gene lost 2 bases and the J gene lost 7 bases, with 9 bases spanning the gap. CDR3 sequence: CAISETNWEQYF. The CDR3 region has the DNA TGTGCCATCAGTGAGACCAATTGGGAGCAGTACTTC.

The chain joins TRBV2 to TRBJ2-7, with a tentative D call TRBD2 (5 bases). Germline loops: CDR1 SNHLY, CDR2 FYNNEI. CDR3 length: 13 residues. V was trimmed by 4 bases and J by 0 bases, leaving 7 bases between them. CDR3 residues: CASSAAGSYEQYF. The CDR3 nucleotides are TGTGCCAGCAGTGCGGCGGGCTCCTACGAGCAGTACTTC.

The rearrangement links TRBV4-3 to TRBJ2-3; D remains unclear. The CDR3 has 15 amino acids. Trimming removed 1 base from V and 2 bases from J, with 10 bases in between. The germline CDR1 and CDR2 sequences are LGHNA and YSLEER. As DNA, the CDR3 is TGCGCCAGCAGCCAAGGCTTAGTCGACACAGATACGCAGTATTTT. Protein product: CASSQGLVDTDTQYF.

About this clone: The sample holds other DNA sequences that translate to the same CDR3. The genes are TRBV5-1 and TRBJ2-3; TRBD1 matches at 9 bases. The CDR3 has 14 amino acids. Germline V gene lookup returns CDR1 SGHRS and CDR2 YFSETQ. After removal of 6 bases from V and 1 base from J, the junction contained 3 bases not matched to a gene. The CDR3 coding sequence is TGCGCCAGCACGCGGACAGGGGGCACAGATACGCAGTATTTT. It translates to CASTRTGGTDTQYF. The entire variable domain, with the rest obtained from reference TRBV5-1 and TRBJ2-3, is as follows: KAGVTQTPRYLIKTRGQQVTLSCSPISGHRSVSWYQQTPGQGLQFLFEYFSETQRNKGNFPGRFSGRQFSNSRSEMNVSTLELGDSALYLCASTRTGGTDTQYFGPGTRLTVL.

This clone was observed once. The gene calls are TRBV5-6 and TRBJ2-3; D ambiguous. The CDR3 covers 13 residues. Germline V gene lookup returns CDR1 SGHDT and CDR2 YYEEEE. The V gene lost 2 bases and the J gene lost 6 bases, with 10 bases spanning the gap. The chain's CDR3 is CASSLVERDTQYF. In nucleotides, the CDR3 is TGTGCCAGCAGCTTAGTGGAGAGGGATACGCAGTATTTT.

The CDR3 region has the DNA TGTGCCAGCAGCCCGGGGGGGACTAGCGAGTACACCGGGGAGCTGTTTTTT. The encoded protein is CASSPGGTSEYTGELFF. V and J are TRBV7-8 and TRBJ2-2; 10 bases are shared with TRBD2. This CDR3 is built from 17 residues. Germline CDR1 is SGHVS and CDR2 is FQNEAQ. The junction had 9 bases not matched to a gene; V was cut back by 5 bases and J by 3 bases.

The gene calls are TRBV6-1 and TRBJ2-2; possible D gene TRBD1, 6 bases. V was cut by 1 base and J by 5 bases, with 17 bases left in between. CDR3 length: 17 residues. Germline CDR1 reads MNHNS; CDR2 reads SASEGT. The CDR3: CASSEGGRQGSTGELFF. DNA of the CDR3: TGTGCCAGCAGTGAAGGGGGTCGGCAGGGGAGTACCGGGGAGCTGTTTTTT.

This clone was seen once. The chain employs TRBV5-6 and TRBJ1-6, with D possibly matching TRBD1 (6 bases). Trimming shortened V by 1 base and J by 14 bases, and 16 bases separated the two germline ends. The CDR3 has 14 residues. CDR1 SGHDT and CDR2 YYEEEE come from the germline V gene. The CDR3 is CASSLTGPQGTLHF. Here the CDR3 DNA reads TGTGCCAGCAGCTTGACAGGGCCCCAAGGAACCCTCCACTTT.

The chain recombines TRBV7-2 with TRBJ2-7, with TRBD2 matching over 7 bases. Germline V gives CDR1 SGHTA, CDR2 FQGNSA. Germline trimming cut 0 bases from V and 0 bases from J; bases unmatched to any gene: 5. The length of the CDR3 is 16 residues. The CDR3 DNA is TGTGCCAGCAGCTTAGCGCTAGCGGTGCTCTCCTACGAGCAGTACTTC. It codes for CASSLALAVLSYEQYF.

The chain has TRBV7-6 and TRBJ1-5, with a possible D match to TRBD1 (5 bases). The CDR3 totals 13 residues. The V and J ends lost 5 bases and 9 bases respectively, with 14 bases between them. CDR1 and CDR2 from the germline V gene are SGHVS and FNYEAQ. CDR3 coding DNA: TGTGCCAGCAGCCGGGAGGGGATCGGGCCCCAGCATTTT. Residues: CASSREGIGPQHF.

As regards this clone: The same CDR3 can be traced to other DNA sequences in this sample. The V call is TRBV30, the J call TRBJ1-2; the D is unclear. The CDR3 has 12 residues. Per germline, CDR1 GTSNPN and CDR2 SVGIG (reference sequence). Trimming left V 4 bases short and J 8 bases short, with 14 bases between. Here the CDR3 reads CAWKGQVYGYTF. The CDR3, as DNA: TGTGCCTGGAAAGGGCAGGTCTACGGCTACACCTTC.

This clone occurred once. The rearrangement joins TRBV27 to TRBJ2-7; 8 nucleotides line up with TRBD2. Trimming took 5 bases from V and 7 from J; bases not matched to a gene: 16. The CDR3 is 16 residues long. In germline, CDR1 is MNHEY, CDR2 SMNVEV (reference sequence). For the CDR3, the DNA is TGTGCCAGCAGTCTCTCCTCAGGGACTAGGGGGGAGGAGCAGTACTTC. As protein: CASSLSSGTRGEEQYF.

The chain combines TRBV6-1 with TRBJ1-3; no firm D call. The CDR3 runs 18 residues. The germline V gene has CDR1 MNHNS and CDR2 SASEGT. V was pared by 2 bases and J by 2 bases, with 19 bases between. The CDR3 sequence: CASSERFWAGTTGNTIYF. The CDR3 nucleotides read TGTGCCAGCAGTGAACGTTTTTGGGCAGGTACAACTGGAAACACCATATATTTT.

As concerns this clone: Other DNA sequences in this sample translate to the same CDR3. The chain uses TRBV5-4 and TRBJ1-1, with D hard to call. This CDR3 has 15 residues. Germline assignment: CDR1 SGHNT and CDR2 YYREEE (reference sequence). V was shortened by 0 bases and J by 0 bases, with 9 bases between the two germline ends. The CDR3 here is CASSLDNRMNTEAFF. CDR3 nucleotides: TGTGCCAGCAGCTTGGACAACCGAATGAACACTGAAGCTTTCTTT. Filled out from reference TRBV5-4 and TRBJ1-1, the complete variable domain reads ETGVTQSPTHLIKTRGQQVTLRCSSQSGHNTVSWYQQALGQGPQFIFQYYREEENGRGNFPPRFSGLQFPNYSSELNVNALELDDSALYLCASSLDNRMNTEAFFGQGTRLTVV.

V usage is TRBV5-1 and J usage is TRBJ1-5; 8 bases align to TRBD1. Germline CDR1 SGHRS, CDR2 YFSETQ. The length of the CDR3 is 16 residues. Trimming cost V 0 bases and J 4 bases; bases outside gene matches: 6. Written as DNA, the CDR3 is TGCGCCAGCAGCTTGGGAGGGGACAGGTATAATCAGCCCCAGCATTTT. This encodes CASSLGGDRYNQPQHF.

Concerning this clone: The sample has other DNA sequences that encode this CDR3 too. The chain combines TRBV9 with TRBJ2-3; perhaps TRBD1 as D (6 bases). The germline V gene has CDR1 SGDLS and CDR2 YYNGEE. Trimming removed 0 bases from V and 1 base from J, with 12 bases in between. This CDR3 contains 16 residues. The CDR3 protein is CASSVGAGAGTDTQYF. CDR3 coding DNA: TGTGCCAGCAGCGTAGGGGCAGGGGCAGGCACAGATACGCAGTATTTT.

This clone was observed once. The CDR3 loop reads CASTPLAGGDEQFF. DNA of the CDR3: TGCGCCAGCACCCCGCTAGCGGGGGGCGATGAGCAGTTCTTC. The chain recombines TRBV5-1 with TRBJ2-1, with TRBD2 matching 11 bases. Germline loops: CDR1 SGHRS, CDR2 YFSETQ. V gave up 6 bases and J gave up 8 bases; unmatched junction bases: 7. The CDR3 is 14 amino acids.

The chain joins TRBV27 to TRBJ2-7; D gene unclear. The CDR3 is 14 residues long. Germline loops: CDR1 MNHEY, CDR2 SMNVEV (reference sequence). V lost 2 bases to trimming and J lost 5 bases, with 13 bases between them. Here the CDR3 reads CASSLRGGQHEQYF. The CDR3 nucleotides are TGTGCCAGCAGTTTAAGAGGCGGCCAGCACGAGCAGTACTTC.

J is TRBJ1-6 and V is TRBV19; 7 bases are a match to TRBD1. Germline V lookup: CDR1 LNHDA, CDR2 SQIVND (reference sequence). J was trimmed by 6 bases and V by 5 bases; bases with no gene match: 10. The CDR3 has 16 residues. The CDR3, as DNA: TGTGCCAGTAGTTTCTCCTACAGGGGCCCTAATTCACCCCTCCACTTT. Amino acids: CASSFSYRGPNSPLHF.

This sequence joins TRBV30 and TRBJ2-1, with D possibly TRBD1 on 6 matching bases. Trimming removed 5 bases at V and 5 bases at J, with 13 bases between. The CDR3 has 13 residues. Germline V lookup: CDR1 GTSNPN, CDR2 SVGIG (reference sequence). Here the CDR3 DNA reads TGTGCCTGGGTCCGGGACAACGACAATGAGCAGTTCTTC. This codes for CAWVRDNDNEQFF.